Each of the 26 T cell receptor beta chains below was sequenced from the same sample in a study of cytomegalovirus exposure and HLA in healthy donors. It was with 60 Vbeta and 13 Jbeta primers that the PCR ran. Clones were read by immunoSEQ multiplex PCR, and TCRdb kept only the in-frame ones, dropping some. Of some 170,000 clones listed, under 85% are singletons. The sequenced sample consisted of PBMCs. These receptors were collected from a human donor in good health.

The table lists this clone with a few counts. The chain recombines TRBV6-5 with TRBJ2-7, with D perhaps matching TRBD1 (6 bases). Germline loops: CDR1 MNHEY, CDR2 SVGAGI. V shed 6 bases and J shed 4 bases, with 10 bases lying between them. The CDR3 is 12 amino acids. CDR3 bases: TGTGCCAGCAGCCACCAGGGGTACGAGCAGTACTTC. Amino acids: CASSHQGYEQYF.

CDR3 DNA: TGTGCCAGTAGTATTTGGGCAGGGGAAAGAGGCAATCAGCCCCAGCATTTT. Translated, it gives CASSIWAGERGNQPQHF. The gene calls are TRBV19 and TRBJ1-5, with D possibly TRBD1 on 6 matching bases. V gave up 3 bases and J gave up 2 bases, with 17 bases separating them. Per the germline V gene, CDR1 is LNHDA and CDR2 is SQIVND (reference sequence). The CDR3 is 17 residues long.

This rearrangement joins TRBV30 to TRBJ1-2; the D is unclear. Trimming took 2 bases from V and 4 from J, leaving 11 bases between them. Germline assignment: CDR1 GTSNPN and CDR2 SVGIG (reference sequence). The CDR3 has 13 residues. The CDR3 region is CAWSLTKSYGYTF. CDR3 sequence (DNA): TGTGCCTGGAGTCTCACAAAGTCCTATGGCTACACCTTC.

There are a few counts of this clone. V is TRBV7-2 and J is TRBJ1-1, with D perhaps matching TRBD1 (5 bases). Trimming took 2 bases from V and 4 from J, leaving 8 bases between them. CDR1 is SGHTA, CDR2 FQGNSA, per germline. The CDR3 consists of 13 residues. This CDR3 reads CASSLSGPTEAFF. The CDR3 coding sequence is TGTGCCAGCAGCTTATCAGGGCCCACTGAAGCTTTCTTT.

As to this clone: Compared with germline, one end of the junction differs, possibly owing to a read error. The CDR3 nucleotides are TGTGCCGGCAGTTTCAGTTGGAGGGTGGGGGAGACCCAGTACTTC. Translating gives CAGSFSWRVGETQYF. The genes are TRBV6-5 and TRBJ2-5, with a weak D call TRBD2 (6 bases). CDR3 size: 15 residues. Germline V gene sequence: CDR1 MNHEY, CDR2 SVGAGI.

This chain connects TRBV21-1 to TRBJ1-5; TRBD1, as called in the table, went unchecked against the DNA. TRBV21-1 is noted as a pseudogene. This CDR3 has 13 amino acids. DNA for the CDR3: TGTGCCAGCAGCGCTCAGGGGCATCAGCCCCAGCATTTT. Protein sequence: CASSAQGHQPQHF.

The chain links TRBV4-2 to TRBJ1-4; 7 bases align to TRBD1. The CDR3 consists of 17 residues. Per germline, CDR1 LGHNA and CDR2 YNFKEQ. V shed 3 bases, J shed 0 bases, and the junction held 7 bases outside the gene matches. The CDR3 loop reads CASSQDGTAATNEKLFF. DNA of the CDR3: TGTGCCAGCAGCCAGGACGGGACAGCCGCAACTAATGAAAAACTGTTTTTT.

The J gene is TRBJ1-4, the V gene TRBV14; unclear D gene. The germline V and J ends were trimmed by 3 bases and 1 base, with 9 bases remaining between them. The CDR3 has 15 residues. Germline V gene sequence: CDR1 SGHDN, CDR2 FVKESK. The CDR3: CASSQLLGTNEKLFF. CDR3 in DNA: TGTGCCAGCAGCCAGTTACTCGGAACTAATGAAAAACTGTTTTTT. Full variable domain (outside the CDR3, taken from reference TRBV14 and TRBJ1-4): EAGVTQFPSHSVIEKGQTVTLRCDPISGHDNLYWYRRVMGKEIKFLLHFVKESKQDESGMPNNRFLAERTGGTYSTLKVQPAELEDSGVYFCASSQLLGTNEKLFFGSGTQLSVL.

The chain carries TRBV11-3 and TRBJ2-5; D might be TRBD1 (7 bases). V lost 4 bases, J lost 2 bases, and 20 bases lay in between. The CDR3 has 17 amino acids. Germline-derived CDR1 and CDR2 are SGHNT and YENEEA. The CDR3 loop reads CASSSRGGQGGQETQYF. The CDR3 nucleotides are TGTGCCAGCAGCTCTCGAGGGGGCCAGGGAGGACAAGAGACCCAGTACTTC.

The chain is built from TRBV27 and TRBJ2-5, with 7 bases fitting TRBD1. Near its end, the DNA agrees better with TRBJ2-7, so the J call may be wrong. The germline V gene encodes CDR1 MNHEY and CDR2 SMNVEV (reference sequence). The CDR3 runs 13 residues. The CDR3 DNA sequence: TGTGCCAGCAGTCTCGGGACAGCTTACGAGCAGTACTTC. Protein product: CASSLGTAYEQYF.

This CDR3 is CASSPTGGHYNEQFF. Here the CDR3 DNA reads TGTGCCAGCAGCCCTACGGGGGGCCACTACAATGAGCAGTTCTTC. The rearrangement links TRBV6-5 to TRBJ2-1, with D possibly being TRBD2 (7 bases). Germline V gives CDR1 MNHEY, CDR2 SVGAGI. This CDR3 comprises 15 residues. V lost 6 bases and J lost 3, with 15 bases in between.

The genes are TRBV23-1 and TRBJ1-2; D not resolved. TRBV23-1 is an open reading frame whose function is uncertain. The CDR3 length is 16 residues. V lost 5 bases and J lost 7, with 23 bases in between. This CDR3 reads CASSSPPAVVLRGYTF. The CDR3 DNA follows: TGCGCCAGCAGTTCCCCCCCGGCGGTAGTCTTGCGTGGCTACACCTTC.

The chain uses TRBV5-1 and TRBJ2-7; 9 bases match TRBD1. The CDR3 contains 14 residues. The trim removed 4 bases at V and 3 bases at J, leaving 5 bases unmatched. Germline V lookup: CDR1 SGHRS, CDR2 YFSETQ. This CDR3 reads CASSNSGQGYEQYF. The CDR3 DNA follows: TGCGCCAGCAGCAACTCGGGACAGGGCTACGAGCAGTACTTC.

The chain employs TRBV18 and TRBJ2-5; D is perhaps TRBD1 (6 bases). The germline V gene has CDR1 KGHSH and CDR2 LQKENI. The CDR3 contains 15 residues. V shed 1 base and J shed 2 bases, with 11 bases lying between them. The CDR3 nucleotides read TGTGCCAGCTCACCACGGGCAGGGGAACAAGAGACCCAGTACTTC. Translating gives CASSPRAGEQETQYF. The full variable domain, its missing parts supplied by reference TRBV18 and TRBJ2-5, is NAGVMQNPRHLVRRRGQEARLRCSPMKGHSHVYWYRQLPEEGLKFMVYLQKENIIDESGMPKERFSAEFPKEGPSILRIQQVVRGDSAAYFCASSPRAGEQETQYFGPGTRLLVL.

Only a few counts were recorded for this clone. V gene TRBV6-6 combines with J gene TRBJ2-5; D not resolved. The CDR3 contains 11 residues. Germline values: CDR1 MNHNY, CDR2 SVGAGI (reference sequence). Trimming took off 5 bases at V and 4 bases at J, with 5 bases between the two ends. CDR3 amino acids: CASSLRETQYF. The CDR3 DNA sequence: TGTGCCAGCAGTCTTAGAGAGACCCAGTACTTC.

The chain joins TRBV7-3 to TRBJ2-2; a weak D match, TRBD1 (5 bases). Germline CDR1 reads SGHTA; CDR2 reads FQGTGA. The germline V and J ends were trimmed by 5 bases and 2 bases, with 12 bases remaining between them. The CDR3 consists of 15 residues. CDR3 amino acids: CASSRTGYNTGELFF. In DNA, the CDR3 is TGTGCCAGCAGCCGAACAGGCTACAACACCGGGGAGCTGTTTTTT. Full variable domain (missing parts from reference TRBV7-3 and TRBJ2-2): GAGVSQTPSNKVTEKGKYVELRCDPISGHTALYWYRQSLGQGPEFLIYFQGTGAADDSGLPNDRFFAVRPEGSVSTLKIQRTERGDSAVYLCASSRTGYNTGELFFGEGSRLTVL.

This clone has a single count. The chain links TRBV19 to TRBJ1-2, with TRBD1 matching 7 bases. Germline V gene lookup returns CDR1 LNHDA and CDR2 SQIVND (reference sequence). V lost 9 bases to trimming and J lost 2 bases; unmatched junction nucleotides: 3. The CDR3 spans 12 residues. The CDR3 nucleotides read TGTGCCAGCTTGGACAGGAACTATGGCTACACCTTC. It is translated as CASLDRNYGYTF. The full variable domain, rest sourced from reference TRBV19 and TRBJ1-2, is DGGITQSPKYLFRKEGQNVTLSCEQNLNHDAMYWYRQDPGQGLRLIYYSQIVNDFQKGDIAEGYSVSREKKESFPLTVTSAQKNPTAFYLCASLDRNYGYTFGSGTRLTVV.

The chain is built from TRBV7-9 and TRBJ1-5, with D maybe TRBD1 (5 bases). Deletions cut 5 bases from V and 0 bases from J, with 11 bases between. CDR3 size: 15 residues. CDR1 is SEHNR, CDR2 FQNEAQ, per germline (reference sequence). CDR3 in amino acids: CASSPMTDSNQPQHF. As DNA, the CDR3 is TGTGCCAGCAGCCCAATGACAGATAGCAATCAGCCCCAGCATTTT.

The chain links TRBV7-9 to TRBJ1-6; weak D call: TRBD1 (5 bases). Trimming removed 2 bases at V and 6 bases at J, with 11 bases between. Germline CDR1 is SEHNR and CDR2 is FQNEAQ (reference sequence). The CDR3 has 15 residues. Here the CDR3 DNA reads TGTGCCAGCAGCTTAAGCGAGGGACTTAATTCACCCCTCCACTTT. Translating gives CASSLSEGLNSPLHF. The full variable domain, rest sourced from reference TRBV7-9 and TRBJ1-6, is DTGVSQNPRHKITKRGQNVTFRCDPISEHNRLYWYRQTLGQGPEFLTYFQNEAQLEKSRLLSDRFSAERPKGSFSTLEIQRTEQGDSAMYLCASSLSEGLNSPLHFGNGTRLTVT.

In its sample, this clone was seen a few times. The chain carries TRBV4-1 and TRBJ2-7; D perhaps matches TRBD1 (6 bases). Germline V lookup: CDR1 MGHRA, CDR2 YSYEKL. V lost 0 bases and J 2 bases, leaving 14 bases between the germline ends. The CDR3 totals 16 residues. The CDR3 protein is CASSQDRTAFTYEQYF. The CDR3, as DNA: TGCGCCAGCAGCCAAGATCGGACAGCTTTTACCTACGAGCAGTACTTC.

This CDR3 reads CASSLAVRGAAINEQFF. CDR3 sequence (DNA): TGCGCCAGCAGCTTGGCCGTCAGGGGGGCAGCAATCAATGAGCAGTTCTTC. The V gene is TRBV5-1, the J gene TRBJ2-1; a possible D gene is TRBD1 (7 bases). The CDR3 contains 17 residues. Germline V gene lookup returns CDR1 SGHRS and CDR2 YFSETQ. The ends were cut back, 0 bases at V and 6 bases at J, with 19 bases in the middle.

The chain recombines TRBV19 with TRBJ2-2, with 8 bases identical to TRBD2. The CDR3 contains 16 residues. The ends lost 5 bases at V and 7 bases at J; junction bases unmatched: 12. Germline V CDR1 and CDR2: LNHDA, SQIVND (reference sequence). The CDR3 is CASSSLVGGANGELFF. CDR3 sequence (DNA): TGTGCCAGTAGTTCCCTTGTCGGGGGGGCCAACGGGGAGCTGTTTTTT.

The V call is TRBV2, the J call TRBJ2-3; perhaps TRBD2 as D (7 bases). The CDR3 covers 15 residues. With 0 bases removed from V and 2 bases from J, the gap between germline ends came to 9 bases. Germline loops: CDR1 SNHLY, CDR2 FYNNEI. For the CDR3, the DNA is TGTGCCAGCAGTGAAGCAGGGGGGGTCACAGATACGCAGTATTTT. This translates into CASSEAGGVTDTQYF.

The chain joins TRBV5-4 to TRBJ1-2, with a possible D match to TRBD1 (5 bases). V was clipped by 4 bases and J by 5 bases, with 15 bases between them. CDR3 size: 14 residues. CDR1 and CDR2 (germline): SGHNT, YYREEE (reference sequence). The CDR3 DNA sequence: TGTGCCAGCAGCCCCCAGGGAGGTCGGTATGGCTACACCTTC. Protein sequence: CASSPQGGRYGYTF.

The genes are TRBV5-1 and TRBJ2-5; 8 bases agree with TRBD1. The junction had 2 bases not matched to a gene; V was cut back by 0 bases and J by 4 bases. This CDR3 region has 14 residues. Per the germline V gene, CDR1 is SGHRS and CDR2 is YFSETQ. This chain's CDR3 is CASSLVRGRETQYF. In DNA, the CDR3 is TGCGCCAGCAGCTTGGTCAGGGGGCGAGAGACCCAGTACTTC. The full variable domain, completed using reference TRBV5-1 and TRBJ2-5, is KAGVTQTPRYLIKTRGQQVTLSCSPISGHRSVSWYQQTPGQGLQFLFEYFSETQRNKGNFPGRFSGRQFSNSRSEMNVSTLELGDSALYLCASSLVRGRETQYFGPGTRLLVL.

The chain has TRBV19 and TRBJ1-2; 8 bases are a match to TRBD1. The J segment lost 6 bases and the V segment lost 3 bases, leaving 9 bases of the junction unmatched. The CDR3 sequence is 15 residues long. Germline values: CDR1 LNHDA, CDR2 SQIVND (reference sequence). CDR3 DNA sequence: TGTGCCAGTAGTATTATGGCAGGGGGCAGGAATGGCTACACCTTC. As protein: CASSIMAGGRNGYTF.